Below are 15 T cell receptor beta chains sequenced from a single sample in a study of CD8+ T cells in alopecia areata. The sequencing template was cDNA reverse transcribed from extracted RNA. Sequenced by immunoSEQ multiplex PCR; TCRdb stores in-frame clones only, minus some. There are about 150,000 clones in the sample; approximately 60% occur only once, and about 4.9% lies in the top ten. Input material: CD4+ T cells sorted from blood. These receptors were taken from a human donor in good health.

This clone was recorded once. V usage is TRBV25-1 and J usage is TRBJ1-5; D might be TRBD1 (6 bases). V was cut by 6 bases and J by 2 bases, with 14 bases left in between. Germline CDR1 MGHDK, CDR2 SYGVNS. The CDR3 has 15 residues. Here the CDR3 reads CASREGGAGNQPQHF. CDR3 coding DNA: TGTGCCAGCAGAGAGGGGGGGGCTGGCAATCAGCCCCAGCATTTT.

The chain couples TRBV30 to TRBJ1-1; tentative D call: TRBD1 (6 bases). The germline V and J ends were trimmed by 0 bases and 4 bases, with 9 bases remaining between them. The CDR3 totals 13 residues. Per the germline V gene, CDR1 is GTSNPN and CDR2 is SVGIG (reference sequence). CDR3 protein: CAWSVGGRTEAFF. Here the CDR3 DNA reads TGTGCCTGGAGTGTGGGGGGGCGCACTGAAGCTTTCTTT.

This clone occurred a few times. The chain has TRBV29-1 and TRBJ2-1; 7 nucleotides agree with TRBD2. The V and J ends lost 0 bases and 9 bases, in that order; junction bases with no gene match: 14. Germline assignment: CDR1 SQVTM and CDR2 ANQGSEA. This CDR3 region has 16 residues. The chain's CDR3 is CSVEDLQVRASGEQFF. In nucleotides, the CDR3 is TGCAGCGTTGAAGATCTTCAGGTCAGGGCTAGCGGTGAGCAGTTCTTC.

The chain employs TRBV2 and TRBJ2-4, with 7 bases that match TRBD2. There are 16 residues in the CDR3. Trimming at V came to 6 bases and at J to 1 base, leaving 9 bases not matched to a gene. The germline V gene encodes CDR1 SNHLY and CDR2 FYNNEI. CDR3 nucleotide sequence: TGTGCCAGCAGCCTAGCGGACCCCCGTGCCAAAAACATTCAGTACTTC. Protein sequence: CASSLADPRAKNIQYF.

V and J are TRBV2 and TRBJ2-4; 7 nucleotides line up with TRBD1. The CDR3 contains 16 residues. The germline V gene encodes CDR1 SNHLY and CDR2 FYNNEI. The junction had 16 bases not matched to a gene; V was cut back by 6 bases and J by 8 bases. CDR3 sequence reads: CASSRDSNPGRDIQYF. CDR3 DNA sequence: TGTGCCAGCAGCCGGGACAGTAACCCCGGGCGGGACATTCAGTACTTC.

This chain links TRBV4-1 with TRBJ1-2; perhaps TRBD1 as D (5 bases). CDR3 length: 14 residues. V dropped 4 bases and J dropped 7 bases, with 16 bases sitting between them. Germline V gene data show CDR1 as MGHRA and CDR2 as YSYEKL. The CDR3 loop is CASSPLGQPFGYTF. In DNA, the CDR3 is TGCGCCAGCAGCCCTCTGGGGCAGCCGTTTGGCTACACCTTC.

V usage is TRBV27 and J usage is TRBJ2-7; TRBD2 might be the D (5 bases). Germline V lookup: CDR1 MNHEY, CDR2 SMNVEV (reference sequence). This CDR3 has 13 amino acids. The ends were cut back, 7 bases at V and 2 bases at J, with 12 bases in the middle. The CDR3 nucleotides are TGTGCCAGCATTGACGCCGGGGCCTACGAGCAGTACTTC. This codes for CASIDAGAYEQYF.

V is TRBV6-5 and J is TRBJ2-6; 7 bases line up with TRBD1. Trimming at V came to 7 bases and at J to 4 bases, leaving 7 bases not matched to a gene. Germline loops: CDR1 MNHEY, CDR2 SVGAGI. The CDR3 contains 15 residues. CDR3 nucleotide sequence: TGTGCCAGCAACTCAGGGGGTTCCGGGGCCAACGTCCTGACTTTC. Translation: CASNSGGSGANVLTF.

The CDR3 DNA follows: TGTGCCAGCAAACAAGAGACCCAGTACTTC. This codes for CASKQETQYF. V gene TRBV6-1 combines with J gene TRBJ2-5, with unresolved D. The CDR3 length is 10 residues. V lost 7 bases, J lost 2 bases, and 2 bases lay in between. CDR1 and CDR2 from the germline V gene are MNHNS and SASEGT.

This clone was detected only a few times. This chain joins TRBV28 and TRBJ2-7, with D maybe TRBD1 (6 bases). CDR3 length: 13 amino acids. Per germline, CDR1 MDHEN and CDR2 SYDVKM. V lost 10 bases and J lost 2, with 15 bases in between. CDR3 in amino acids: CATAQGGTYEQYF. CDR3 sequence (DNA): TGTGCCACCGCACAGGGTGGAACCTACGAGCAGTACTTC. Full variable domain (missing parts from reference TRBV28 and TRBJ2-7): DVKVTQSSRYLVKRTGEKVFLECVQDMDHENMFWYRQDPGLGLRLIYFSYDVKMKEKGDIPEGYSVSREKKERFSLILESASTNQTSMYLCATAQGGTYEQYFGPGTRLTVT.

V and J are TRBV5-6 and TRBJ2-5; the match to TRBD1 covers 9 bases. The V gene end was trimmed by 4 bases and the J gene end by 7 bases; junction bases not matched to a gene: 11. The CDR3 sequence is 15 residues long. CDR1 and CDR2 from the germline V gene are SGHDT and YYEEEE. The CDR3 loop is CASSHRDRVIGTQYF. In DNA, the CDR3 is TGTGCCAGCAGCCACCGGGACAGGGTAATTGGGACCCAGTACTTC.

The chain carries TRBV27 and TRBJ2-3; no definite D call. The CDR3 length is 15 residues. V was trimmed by 3 bases and J by 2 bases, leaving 12 bases between them. CDR1 MNHEY and CDR2 SMNVEV come from the germline V gene (reference sequence). The CDR3 loop is CASSLTSSNTDTQYF. In DNA, the CDR3 is TGTGCCAGCAGTTTGACCAGTTCCAACACAGATACGCAGTATTTT.

The chain employs TRBV30 and TRBJ1-5, with TRBD1 matching 8 bases. Germline loops: CDR1 GTSNPN, CDR2 SVGIG (reference sequence). The CDR3 runs 15 residues. V lost 4 bases and J lost 2; bases outside the gene matches: 7. This chain's CDR3 is CAWTPDRAGNQPQHF. CDR3 DNA: TGTGCCTGGACCCCGGACAGGGCGGGCAATCAGCCCCAGCATTTT.

This clone was picked up many times. The chain combines TRBV30 with TRBJ2-3; no clear D. The V end was cut by 5 bases, the J end by 7 bases, with 7 bases between. This CDR3 region has 10 residues. The germline V gene encodes CDR1 GTSNPN and CDR2 SVGIG (reference sequence). CDR3 DNA sequence: TGTGCCTGGGGGTCGAATACGCAGTATTTT. Protein sequence: CAWGSNTQYF.

This chain uses TRBV5-4 with TRBJ2-1; possible D gene TRBD2, 6 bases. From germline, CDR1 is SGHNT and CDR2 YYREEE (reference sequence). The CDR3 loop spans 14 amino acids. V shed 4 bases and J shed 6 bases, with 14 bases lying between them. This chain's CDR3 is CASSTPGLPNEQFF. CDR3 in DNA: TGTGCCAGCAGCACCCCGGGACTTCCCAATGAGCAGTTCTTC.